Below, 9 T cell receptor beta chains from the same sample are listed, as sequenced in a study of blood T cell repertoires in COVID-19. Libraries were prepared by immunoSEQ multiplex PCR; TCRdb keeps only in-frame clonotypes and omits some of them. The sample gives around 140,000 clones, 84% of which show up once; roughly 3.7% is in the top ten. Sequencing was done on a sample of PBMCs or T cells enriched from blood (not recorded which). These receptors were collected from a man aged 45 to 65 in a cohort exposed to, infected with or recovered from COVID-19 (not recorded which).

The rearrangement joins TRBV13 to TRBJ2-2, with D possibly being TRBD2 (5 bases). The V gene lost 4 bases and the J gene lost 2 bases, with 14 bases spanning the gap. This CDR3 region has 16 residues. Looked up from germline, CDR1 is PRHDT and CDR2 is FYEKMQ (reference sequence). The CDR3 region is CASSYHYPGNTGELFF. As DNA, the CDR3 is TGTGCCAGCAGCTACCATTACCCGGGAAACACCGGGGAGCTGTTTTTT.

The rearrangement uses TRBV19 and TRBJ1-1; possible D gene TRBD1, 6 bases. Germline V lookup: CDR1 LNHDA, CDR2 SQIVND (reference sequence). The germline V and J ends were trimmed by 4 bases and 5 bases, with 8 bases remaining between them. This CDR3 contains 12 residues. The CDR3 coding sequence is TGTGCCAGTAGTACTCAGGGGACTGAAGCTTTCTTT. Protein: CASSTQGTEAFF.

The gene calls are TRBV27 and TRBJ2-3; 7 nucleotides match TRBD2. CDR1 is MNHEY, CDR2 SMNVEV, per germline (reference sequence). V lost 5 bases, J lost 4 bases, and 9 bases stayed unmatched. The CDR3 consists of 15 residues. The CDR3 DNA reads TGTGCCAGCAGTAGAACTAGCGCAGGACCAGATACGCAGTATTTT. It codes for CASSRTSAGPDTQYF.

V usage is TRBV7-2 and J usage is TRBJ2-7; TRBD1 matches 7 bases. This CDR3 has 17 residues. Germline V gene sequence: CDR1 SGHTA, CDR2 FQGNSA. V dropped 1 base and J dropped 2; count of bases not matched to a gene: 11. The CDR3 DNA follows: TGTGCCAGCAGCTTAGGAAGAACCGGGACAGTTACCTACGAGCAGTACTTC. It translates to CASSLGRTGTVTYEQYF.

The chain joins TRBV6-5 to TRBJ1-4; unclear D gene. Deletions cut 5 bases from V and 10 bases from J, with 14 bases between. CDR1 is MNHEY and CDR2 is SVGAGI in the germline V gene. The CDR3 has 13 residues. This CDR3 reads CASSLHSGGKLFF. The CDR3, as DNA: TGTGCCAGCAGTCTACATTCTGGAGGAAAACTGTTTTTT.

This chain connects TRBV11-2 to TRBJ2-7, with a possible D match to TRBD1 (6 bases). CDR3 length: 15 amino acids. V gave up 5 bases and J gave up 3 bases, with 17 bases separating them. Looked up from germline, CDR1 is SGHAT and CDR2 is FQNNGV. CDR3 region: CASSTFQGPRYEQYF. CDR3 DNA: TGTGCCAGCAGCACGTTCCAGGGGCCGCGCTACGAGCAGTACTTC.

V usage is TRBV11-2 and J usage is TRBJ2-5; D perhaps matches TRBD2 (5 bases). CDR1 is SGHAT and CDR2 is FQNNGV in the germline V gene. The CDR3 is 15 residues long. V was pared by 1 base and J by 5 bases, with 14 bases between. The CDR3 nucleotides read TGTGCCAGCAGCTTAGGTTCCCGGGGTGTGGAGACCCAGTACTTC. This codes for CASSLGSRGVETQYF. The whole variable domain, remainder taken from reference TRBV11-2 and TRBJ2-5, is EAGVAQSPRYKIIEKRQSVAFWCNPISGHATLYWYQQILGQGPKLLIQFQNNGVVDDSQLPKDRFSAERLKGVDSTLKIQPAKLEDSAVYLCASSLGSRGVETQYFGPGTRLLVL.

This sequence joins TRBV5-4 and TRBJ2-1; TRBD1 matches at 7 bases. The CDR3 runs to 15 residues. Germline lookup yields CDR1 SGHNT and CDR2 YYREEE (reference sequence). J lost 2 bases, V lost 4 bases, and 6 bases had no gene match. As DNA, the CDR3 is TGTGCCAGCAGCCCCACAGGGGCCACCTACAATGAGCAGTTCTTC. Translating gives CASSPTGATYNEQFF. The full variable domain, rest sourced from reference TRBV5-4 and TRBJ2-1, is ETGVTQSPTHLIKTRGQQVTLRCSSQSGHNTVSWYQQALGQGPQFIFQYYREEENGRGNFPPRFSGLQFPNYSSELNVNALELDDSALYLCASSPTGATYNEQFFGPGTRLTVL.

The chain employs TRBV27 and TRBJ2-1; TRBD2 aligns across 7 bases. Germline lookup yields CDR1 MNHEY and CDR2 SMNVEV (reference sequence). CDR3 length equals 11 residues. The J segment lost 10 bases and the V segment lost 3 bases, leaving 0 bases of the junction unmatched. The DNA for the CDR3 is TGTGCCAGCAGTTTCGGGGGGGAGCAGTTCTTC. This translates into CASSFGGEQFF.